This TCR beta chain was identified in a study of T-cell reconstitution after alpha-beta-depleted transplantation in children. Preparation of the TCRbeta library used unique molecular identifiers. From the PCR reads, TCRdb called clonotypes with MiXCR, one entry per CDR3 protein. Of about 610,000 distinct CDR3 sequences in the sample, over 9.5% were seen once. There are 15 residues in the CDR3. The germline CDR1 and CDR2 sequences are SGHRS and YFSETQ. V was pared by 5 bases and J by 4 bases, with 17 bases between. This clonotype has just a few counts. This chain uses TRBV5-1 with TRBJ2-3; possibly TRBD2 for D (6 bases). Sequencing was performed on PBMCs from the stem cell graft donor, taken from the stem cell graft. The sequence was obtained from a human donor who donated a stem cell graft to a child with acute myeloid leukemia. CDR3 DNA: TGCGCCAGCAGACCTTTGGGCGGGAATTCAGATACGCAGTATTTT. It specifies CASRPLGGNSDTQYF.